This record concerns one TCR beta chain sequence. One base separates it from a far larger clone, so it is likely a read error. It was with a sample-barcoded 5' primer and a J-beta primer mix that a second PCR of about 7 to 12 cycles was run. Researchers report that a template-switch adaptor with 12 random nucleotides tagged each cDNA molecule. One entry per CDR3 protein, called by TCRdb with MiXCR from the 5' RACE reads. The data contain about 1.7 million distinct CDR3 sequences, roughly 27% of them singletons. This record belongs to a study of blood T cells in healthy people across ages. Sequencing used blood. This sequence was found in a woman in her twenties or thirties in good health.

The CDR3 DNA reads TGCGCCAGCAGCTTGGCCGGTAACAATGAGCAGGTCTTC. Translating gives CASSLAGNNEQVF. The V call is TRBV5-1, the J call TRBJ2-1; D call uncertain. Germline CDR1 and CDR2: SGHRS and YFSETQ. The CDR3 has 13 amino acids. Together with reference TRBV5-1 and TRBJ2-1, the CDR3 gives the full variable domain: KAGVTQTPRYLIKTRGQQVTLSCSPISGHRSVSWYQQTPGQGLQFLFEYFSETQRNKGNFPGRFSGRQFSNSRSEMNVSTLELGDSALYLCASSLAGNNEQVFGPGTRLTVL.